This T cell receptor beta chain was documented in a study of shared clonotypes between healthy human individuals. Findings and limits, study-wide: Relative to memory subsets, naive subsets generally showed larger estimated richness. Clonotypes which were not shared had lower generation probabilities than clonotypes that all four donors shared.

This clone was seen only a few times. The antigen is undetermined. The donors were adults (healthy and HIV-negative) with no recent acute infections or vaccinations. The sorted-subset replicate PCRs were given around 0.2 ug DNA, which is 31,000 or so T cell genomes. Clones were read by immunoSEQ multiplex PCR, and TCRdb kept only the in-frame ones, dropping some. The table records nearly 750,000 clones, roughly 72% of them present only once. CDR1 and CDR2 (germline): MNHEY, SMNVEV (reference sequence). Trimming removed 7 bases from V and 0 bases from J, with 13 bases in between. The CDR3 loop spans 15 amino acids.

The chain joins TRBV27 to TRBJ1-5; no definite D call. The specimen sequenced was memory CD4+ T cells sorted from blood. Subset: CD45RA-negative fraction. This TCR was recovered from a woman in her thirties in good health. This chain's CDR3 is CASKVGQYSNQPQHF. For the CDR3, the DNA is TGTGCCAGCAAAGTCGGTCAGTATAGCAATCAGCCCCAGCATTTT.